The rows below give T cell receptor beta chains drawn from one sample of a study of T cells in tuberculosis. Generated by immunoSEQ multiplex PCR, the TCRdb table keeps only in-frame clones and is missing some. The data hold about 22,000 clones, with about 96% observed a single time. Material: PBMCs. The receptors originated from a donor aged 10-35 years with latent tuberculosis or without tuberculosis infection. Each CDR3 is given with its conserved first and last residue. A D gene is named only where the DNA matches it firmly. Where a row states a size, it is once, few, many or the class of an expanded clone; other rows omit it.

>TRBJ2-7|.|.|TRBV7-3
CASSSGLTDEQYF
TGTGCCAGCAGCTCGGGACTGACGGACGAGCAGTACTTC
>TRBJ2-1|.|.|TRBV6-6
CASSKGLGLYNEQFF
TGTGCCAGCAGTAAGGGACTCGGCCTATACAATGAGCAGTTCTTC
>TRBJ1-3|.|.|TRBV28
CASSSLDFSGNTIYF
TGTGCCAGCAGTTCCCTCGACTTCTCTGGAAACACCATATATTTT
>TRBJ2-3|TRBD1|.|TRBV29-1
CSVEAGRGRGDTQYF
TGCAGCGTTGAAGCCGGCAGGGGGCGTGGAGATACGCAGTATTTT
>TRBJ1-2|TRBD1|.|TRBV4-1
CASSLEGAYGYTF
TGCGCCAGCAGCCTCGAGGGGGCGTATGGCTACACCTTC
>TRBJ2-7|.|.|TRBV19
CASSMSGEQYF
TGTGCCAGTAGTATGAGCGGCGAGCAGTACTTC
>TRBJ2-5|TRBD1|.|TRBV5-1
CASSFIMTGARLGQETQYF
TGCGCCAGCAGCTTCATAATGACAGGGGCAAGACTGGGTCAAGAGACCCAGTACTTC
>TRBJ1-2|TRBD1|.|TRBV7-9
CASSPTDRFSSGYTF
TGTGCCAGCAGCCCGACGGACAGGTTTTCATCCGGCTACACCTTC
>TRBJ1-1|.|.|TRBV6-5
CASSYSHSNTEAFF
TGTGCCAGCAGTTACTCACATTCGAACACTGAAGCTTTCTTT
>TRBJ2-7|TRBD1|.|TRBV27
CASTRGRGLDEQYF
TGTGCCAGCACCCGAGGCAGGGGGCTCGACGAGCAGTACTTC
>TRBJ2-7|TRBD2|.|TRBV7-8
CASSLEGGRAKYEQYF
TGTGCCAGCAGCTTAGAGGGCGGGAGGGCCAAATACGAGCAGTACTTC
>TRBJ1-4|TRBD1|.|TRBV23-1
CASSQSTGVEKLFF
TGCGCCAGCAGTCAATCGACAGGGGTTGAAAAACTGTTTTTT
>TRBJ1-1|TRBD1|.|TRBV18
CASSAGTGDTEAFF
TGTGCCAGCTCCGCCGGGACAGGGGACACTGAAGCTTTCTTT
>TRBJ1-5|.|.|TRBV2
CASRDETAYSNQPQHF
TGTGCCAGCAGGGATGAGACAGCTTATAGCAATCAGCCCCAGCATTTT
>TRBJ2-2|TRBD1|.|TRBV6-5
CASSRDRGDVGELFF
TGTGCCAGCAGTAGGGACAGGGGAGATGTCGGGGAGCTGTTTTTT
>TRBJ2-3|.|.|TRBV25-1
CASSVFSGHFGDTQYF
TGTGCCAGCAGTGTATTTTCGGGACACTTCGGTGATACGCAGTATTTT
>TRBJ1-1|.|.|TRBV6-5
CASSYSGGRNTEAFF
TGTGCCAGCAGTTACTCTGGGGGCAGGAACACTGAAGCTTTCTTT
>TRBJ1-2|TRBD1|.|TRBV19
CASSDRGGYGYTF
TGTGCCAGTAGTGACAGGGGTGGCTATGGCTACACCTTC
>TRBJ2-3|TRBD2|.|TRBV7-6
CASSGGTSPNTQYF
TGTGCCAGCAGCGGCGGGACTAGCCCTAATACGCAGTATTTT
>TRBJ2-2|.|.|TRBV6-5
CASSSRTGAGELFF
TGTGCCAGCAGTTCCCGGACTGGCGCCGGGGAGCTGTTTTTT
>TRBJ1-1|.|.|TRBV6-5
CASSYNRVVEAFF
TGTGCCAGCAGTTACAACAGGGTAGTTGAAGCTTTCTTT
>TRBJ1-1|.|.|TRBV9
CASSRSMNTEAFF
TGTGCCAGCAGCAGGAGTATGAACACTGAAGCTTTCTTT
>TRBJ1-2|TRBD1|.|TRBV15
CATSSQTGAGYGYTF
TGTGCCACCAGCTCCCAGACAGGGGCTGGCTATGGCTACACCTTC
>TRBJ2-7|.|.|TRBV7-8
CASTLVDIPTYEQYF
TGTGCCAGCACCCTGGTGGACATCCCAACCTACGAGCAGTACTTC
>TRBJ2-1|TRBD2|.|TRBV5-6
CASSFGTSGRGEQFF
TGTGCCAGCAGCTTCGGGACTAGCGGGAGAGGTGAGCAGTTCTTC
>TRBJ1-5|TRBD1|once|TRBV10-3
CAISPTGLDNQPQHF
TGTGCCATCAGTCCGACAGGGCTAGACAATCAGCCCCAGCATTTT
>TRBJ1-1|TRBD1|.|TRBV18
CASSPRQGIEAFF
TGTGCCAGCTCACCCCGACAGGGGATTGAAGCTTTCTTT
>TRBJ2-6|.|once|TRBV11-3
CASGQYSGANVLTF
TGTGCCAGCGGACAGTACTCTGGGGCCAACGTCCTGACTTTC
>TRBJ1-2|TRBD1|.|TRBV7-2
CASSPGTGHSGYTF
TGTGCCAGCAGCCCCGGGACAGGACATTCTGGCTACACCTTC
>TRBJ1-3|TRBD1|.|TRBV2
CASNRGQGMSGNTIYF
TGTGCCAGCAACAGAGGACAGGGTATGTCTGGAAACACCATATATTTT
>TRBJ1-2|.|.|TRBV4-3
CASSSENSYGYTF
TGCGCCAGCAGCTCCGAGAATTCCTATGGCTACACCTTC
>TRBJ2-1|TRBD1|.|TRBV9
CASSPRDRGGEQFF
TGTGCCAGCAGCCCCCGGGACAGGGGTGGTGAGCAGTTCTTC
>TRBJ2-7|.|.|TRBV18
CASSPPGTMTYEQYF
TGTGCCAGCTCACCACCCGGGACAATGACCTACGAGCAGTACTTC
>TRBJ1-6|TRBD1|.|TRBV5-8
CASSLLTGGNSPLHF
TGTGCCAGCAGCTTACTTACAGGGGGCAACTCACCCCTCCACTTT
>TRBJ2-3|.|.|TRBV10-3
CAINPGSPDTQYF
TGTGCCATCAACCCAGGGTCCCCAGATACGCAGTATTTT
>TRBJ2-5|.|.|TRBV6-1
CASSEVGAETQYF
TGTGCCAGCAGTGAAGTAGGGGCAGAGACCCAGTACTTC
>TRBJ1-5|.|.|TRBV4-3
CASSQDSGTMEQPQHF
TGCGCCAGCAGCCAAGATTCCGGGACAATGGAGCAGCCCCAGCATTTT
>TRBJ1-3|.|.|TRBV4-2
CASSQVKEGSGNTIYF
TGTGCCAGCAGCCAAGTAAAGGAGGGGTCTGGAAACACCATATATTTT
>TRBJ2-2|TRBD1|.|TRBV19
CASSMGTGVGAGELFF
TGTGCCAGTAGTATGGGGACAGGGGTAGGAGCCGGGGAGCTGTTTTTT
>TRBJ1-2|.|.|TRBV11-2
CASSRLTGKVVYGYTF
TGTGCCAGCAGCAGACTAACAGGGAAAGTGGTCTATGGCTACACCTTC
>TRBJ2-7|TRBD2|.|TRBV19
CASSVGTSGTYEQYF
TGTGCCAGTAGTGTCGGGACTAGCGGGACCTACGAGCAGTACTTC
>TRBJ1-1|TRBD1|once|TRBV28
CASSPISDRVGAFF
TGTGCCAGCAGTCCTATCTCGGACAGGGTGGGAGCTTTCTTT
>TRBJ1-5|TRBD1|.|TRBV5-1
CASSPDRGGQPQHF
TGCGCCAGCAGCCCTGACAGGGGCGGTCAGCCCCAGCATTTT
>TRBJ2-2|.|once|TRBV4-3
CASSQTETPSSSGELFF
TGCGCCAGCAGCCAAACTGAGACTCCCTCAAGCTCCGGGGAGCTGTTTTTT
>TRBJ1-1|.|.|TRBV7-9
CASSLGDTWSTEAFF
TGTGCCAGCAGCCTGGGGGACACATGGTCCACTGAAGCTTTCTTT
>TRBJ1-5|TRBD1|.|TRBV7-2
CASSPSPGTVNQPQHF
TGTGCCAGCAGCCCCAGTCCGGGGACAGTGAATCAGCCCCAGCATTTT